This T cell receptor (beta chain) originates from a study of blood T cell repertoires in COVID-19. Overall study: COVID-19 samples collected from the United States, Italy and Spain covered acute and convalescent phases. T cells, B-cell-depleted T cells, or PBMCs supplied cDNA or gDNA.

Original methodology: Reference gene primer amplification in the assay estimated nucleated cell counts. The repertoire was sequenced with immunoSEQ multiplex PCR; TCRdb's copy has only in-frame clones and lacks some. V and J calls and clone size are given by that table; D and trimming were obtained from the DNA. The table includes around 700,000 clones, about 87% detected once. Germline V gene data show CDR1 as DFQATT and CDR2 as SNEGSKA (reference sequence). This CDR3 has 13 amino acids. The V segment lost 3 bases and the J segment 7 bases; nucleotides outside the gene matches: 8. The origin of this receptor is a woman under 30 with acute or convalescent COVID-19. The rearrangement uses TRBV20-1 and TRBJ1-1; 7 bases fit TRBD1. Sample: peripheral blood. CDR3 DNA sequence: TGCAGTGCTAGTAGGGGGCGAGCAGGTGAAGCTTTCTTT. Translation gives CSASRGRAGEAFF.